The sequence of this TCR beta chain was determined in a study of spatial heterogeneity in lung cancer. The time point was: sample taken at primary tumor resection. Unsorted samples of tumor, nontumor lung or frozen PBMC had their whole RNA sequenced. TCRdb used MiXCR to reprocess the 5' RACE reads, holding one entry per CDR3 protein. The data hold approximately 82,000 distinct CDR3 sequences, with around 12% observed a single time. The CDR3 has 14 amino acids. The chain combines TRBV21-1 with TRBJ2-5; the table's D call of TRBD1 was not tested on the DNA. TRBV21-1 is annotated as a pseudogene. The sequence came from a male donor with early-stage non-small cell lung cancer. The sample here was PBMCs, taken at surgery. The CDR3, as DNA: TGTGCCACCATCTCCCGGGACAGGGGAAAGACCCAGTACTTC. Its translation is CATISRDRGKTQYF.